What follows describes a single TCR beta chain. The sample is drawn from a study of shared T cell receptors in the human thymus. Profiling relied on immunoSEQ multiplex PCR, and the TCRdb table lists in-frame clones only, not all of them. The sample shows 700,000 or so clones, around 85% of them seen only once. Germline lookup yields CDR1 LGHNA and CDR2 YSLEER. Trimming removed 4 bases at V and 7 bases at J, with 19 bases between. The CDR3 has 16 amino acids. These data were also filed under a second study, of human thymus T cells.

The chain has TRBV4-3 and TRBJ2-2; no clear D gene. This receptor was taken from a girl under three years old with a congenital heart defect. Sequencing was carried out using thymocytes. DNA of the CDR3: TGCGCCAGCAGCCGCGAGGCGGTCGCCACGATCGGGGAGCTGTTTTTT. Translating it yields CASSREAVATIGELFF.